These 26 T cell receptor beta chains originate from one sample sequenced in a study of T-cell memory formation after mild COVID-19. MiXCR, run by TCRdb on the 5' RACE reads, gives a single entry per CDR3 protein. The sample consists of approximately 12,000 distinct CDR3 sequences, around 13% of them appearing once. The source material was PBMCs or a T cell subset sorted from them (not recorded which). These TCRs come from a man between 18 and 35 years old who had mild COVID-19 (a few samples of this study predate the infection). Cell type and time point are not known.

This clonotype was seen many times. This chain joins TRBV11-2 and TRBJ1-1, with 7 positions matching TRBD1. The CDR3 has 16 amino acids. Germline loops: CDR1 SGHAT, CDR2 FQNNGV. Trimming cost V 6 bases and J 6 bases; bases outside gene matches: 16. CDR3 protein: CASSPRDSPFSAEAFF. The CDR3, as DNA: TGTGCCAGCAGTCCTCGGGACAGCCCATTCTCCGCTGAAGCTTTCTTT.

This clonotype was recorded a few times. This sequence joins TRBV11-2 and TRBJ2-1; D tentatively reads TRBD1 or TRBD2 (5 bases each). Germline CDR1 SGHAT, CDR2 FQNNGV. This CDR3 has 12 residues. V lost 5 bases to trimming and J lost 8 bases, with 10 bases between them. The CDR3, as DNA: TGTGCCAGCAGCCGCAGGGACGATGAGCAGTTCTTC. It translates to CASSRRDDEQFF.

This rearrangement joins TRBV6-2 or TRBV6-3 to TRBJ2-5; D is unclear. The CDR3 totals 12 residues. Per the germline V gene, CDR1 is MNHEY and CDR2 is SVGEGT. V was cut by 2 bases and J by 6 bases, with 7 bases left in between. The CDR3 loop is CASSYPEQTQYF. The CDR3 DNA sequence: TGTGCCAGCAGTTACCCGGAACAGACCCAGTACTTC.

This clonotype was counted at least ten times. The chain carries TRBV6-5 and TRBJ1-1; no definite D call. This CDR3 is 15 amino acids long. Germline lookup yields CDR1 MNHEY and CDR2 SVGAGI. Trimming left V 6 bases short and J 0 bases short, with 14 bases between. CDR3 sequence (DNA): TGTGCCAGCAGGACTACTACACTCATGAACACTGAAGCTTTCTTT. It yields the protein CASRTTTLMNTEAFF.

This clonotype rates as medium-sized. The chain couples TRBV4-1 to TRBJ2-3; TRBD2 matches at 13 bases. Germline assignment: CDR1 MGHRA and CDR2 YSYEKL. J lost 6 bases, V lost 1 base, and 13 bases had no gene match. CDR3 length: 19 amino acids. In DNA, the CDR3 is TGCGCCAGCAGCCAAGGCCGCACTAGCGGGGGGGCCATTTGGGATACGCAGTATTTT. It yields the protein CASSQGRTSGGAIWDTQYF.

This clonotype was seen ten or more times. This sequence joins TRBV20-1 and TRBJ2-7, with D perhaps being TRBD1 or TRBD2 (5 bases each). V gave up 4 bases and J gave up 5 bases, with 21 bases separating them. From germline, CDR1 is DFQATT and CDR2 SNEGSKA (reference sequence). This CDR3 is 15 amino acids long. The CDR3 DNA reads as TGCAGTGCTACTCCCCGGGACGGAGTACCGGACGAGCAGTACGTC. This translates into CSATPRDGVPDEQYV.

This clonotype was detected only a few times. The chain uses TRBV10-3 and TRBJ2-3; TRBD2 agrees at 7 bases. Germline V CDR1 and CDR2: ENHRY, SYGVKD. The CDR3 length is 13 residues. V shed 8 bases, J shed 1 base, and the junction held 3 bases outside the gene matches. The CDR3 reads CAIGLAGTDTQYF. The CDR3 DNA is TGTGCCATCGGGCTAGCGGGCACAGATACGCAGTATTTT.

The chain has TRBV6-6 and TRBJ1-1, with D perhaps matching TRBD1 (5 bases). Germline V gene sequence: CDR1 MNHNY, CDR2 SVGAGI (reference sequence). V shed 8 bases and J shed 5 bases, with 24 bases lying between them. This CDR3 region has 16 residues. The CDR3 region is CASLRDGGWAGTEAFF. The CDR3 DNA is TGTGCCAGCCTTCGGGACGGGGGGTGGGCTGGGACTGAAGCTTTCTTT.

This clonotype was found a few times. The chain uses TRBV2 and TRBJ1-6, with TRBD1 as a possible D gene (6 bases). The CDR3 has 17 residues. With 7 bases removed from V and 4 bases from J, the gap between germline ends came to 20 bases. Germline V gives CDR1 SNHLY, CDR2 FYNNEI. This CDR3 reads CASNFPATGPYNSPLHF. The CDR3, as DNA: TGTGCCAGCAACTTTCCAGCGACAGGCCCATATAATTCACCCCTCCACTTT.

This clonotype has just a few counts. This rearrangement joins TRBV5-1 to TRBJ2-1; 11 bases fit TRBD2. The CDR3 consists of 15 residues. V shed 4 bases and J 9 bases; nucleotides not matched to a gene: 9. Germline V gives CDR1 SGHRS, CDR2 YFSETQ. The CDR3 coding sequence is TGCGCCAGCAGCCCGCCGACTAGCGGGGTGGGTGAGCAGTTCTTC. Amino acids: CASSPPTSGVGEQFF.

The table lists this clonotype with a few counts. The chain recombines TRBV14 with TRBJ1-1; no definite D call. Trimming removed 8 bases from V and 0 bases from J, with 10 bases in between. The CDR3 runs 13 residues. Germline CDR1 reads SGHDN; CDR2 reads FVKESK. The DNA for the CDR3 is TGTGCCAGCCGTAATTTTATGAACACTGAAGCTTTCTTT. Translating gives CASRNFMNTEAFF.

The chain recombines TRBV29-1 with TRBJ1-3, with D possibly TRBD1 on 5 matching bases. The CDR3 has 15 residues. Per germline, CDR1 SQVTM and CDR2 ANQGSEA. Trimming removed 4 bases from V and 4 bases from J, with 17 bases in between. CDR3 bases: TGCAGCGTTGCCCCTGGGAGGGGTCTCGGAAACACCATATATTTT. Protein product: CSVAPGRGLGNTIYF.

This clonotype has only a few counts. The chain carries TRBV6-2 or TRBV6-3 and TRBJ1-5; D not resolved. The CDR3 loop spans 13 amino acids. Trimming took 5 bases from V and 7 from J, leaving 12 bases between them. Per germline, CDR1 MNHEY and CDR2 SVGEGT. The CDR3 spells CASSKVQWQPQHF. In DNA form, the CDR3 reads TGTGCCAGCAGTAAAGTTCAGTGGCAGCCCCAGCATTTT.

This clonotype was counted a few times. The rearrangement uses TRBV10-2 and TRBJ2-7; TRBD1 agrees at 10 bases. Germline loops: CDR1 WSHSY, CDR2 SAAADI. The J segment lost 6 bases and the V segment lost 2 bases, leaving 4 bases of the junction unmatched. The CDR3 loop spans 14 amino acids. The CDR3 region is CASSEPRTGGEQYF. As DNA, the CDR3 is TGCGCCAGCAGTGAGCCCCGGACAGGGGGCGAGCAGTACTTC.

The table lists this clonotype with many counts. The genes are TRBV5-1 and TRBJ2-1; D might be TRBD1 (6 bases). Germline values: CDR1 SGHRS, CDR2 YFSETQ. The ends were cut back, 4 bases at V and 6 bases at J, with 17 bases in the middle. CDR3 length: 15 amino acids. The CDR3 spells CASSLASTGSNEQFF. CDR3 sequence (DNA): TGCGCCAGCAGCCTCGCCTCTACAGGGAGCAATGAGCAGTTCTTC.

The chain has TRBV5-1 and TRBJ2-5; D might be TRBD2 (6 bases). The V end lost 4 bases, the J end lost 5 bases, and 24 bases lay between the germline ends. The CDR3 totals 17 residues. The germline V gene has CDR1 SGHRS and CDR2 YFSETQ. Written as DNA, the CDR3 is TGCGCCAGCAGCCGTGCCCTTAGCGGAGACCCTAAGGAGACCCAGTACTTC. The encoded protein is CASSRALSGDPKETQYF.

The chain links TRBV12-3 or TRBV12-4 to TRBJ1-1; D is uncertain. V lost 5 bases, J lost 5 bases, and 15 bases lay in between. CDR3 length: 14 residues. The CDR3 region has the DNA TGTGCCAGCAGTACGGACGGCGGTGGGACTGAAGCTTTCTTT. This codes for CASSTDGGGTEAFF.

There are many counts of this clonotype. This chain joins TRBV12-3 or TRBV12-4 and TRBJ1-2; 7 bases are a match to TRBD1. This CDR3 is built from 13 residues. The V segment lost 4 bases and the J segment 3 bases; nucleotides outside the gene matches: 2. The CDR3 bases are TGTGCCAGCAGTTCAGGGACAGACTATGGCTACACCTTC. This codes for CASSSGTDYGYTF.

This clonotype was counted a few times. The V gene is TRBV5-8, the J gene TRBJ2-6; 7 nucleotides align to TRBD1. V shed 5 bases, J shed 0 bases, and the junction held 5 bases outside the gene matches. Germline lookup yields CDR1 SGHTS and CDR2 YDEGEE. CDR3 length: 16 residues. CDR3 region: CASSPTGVSGANVLTF. In DNA, the CDR3 is TGTGCCAGCAGTCCTACAGGGGTCTCTGGGGCCAACGTCCTGACTTTC. The entire variable domain, with the rest obtained from reference TRBV5-8 and TRBJ2-6, is as follows: EAGVTQSPTHLIKTRGQQATLRCSPISGHTSVYWYQQALGLGLQFLLWYDEGEERNRGNFPPRFSGRQFPNYSSELNVNALELEDSALYLCASSPTGVSGANVLTFGAGSRLTVL.

This clonotype was counted ten times or more. The V and J genes are TRBV11-2 and TRBJ2-5; TRBD1 is a possible D gene (5 bases). The CDR3 is made up of 14 amino acids. Germline V gene sequence: CDR1 SGHAT, CDR2 FQNNGV. Trimming took 5 bases from V and 5 from J, leaving 15 bases between them. In DNA form, the CDR3 reads TGTGCCAGCAGCCCCACCTCAGGGCGGGAGACCCAGTACTTC. Encoded protein: CASSPTSGRETQYF.

The table lists this clonotype with many counts. The CDR3 coding sequence is TGTGCCAGCAGTTTAGGGGACAGGGAGACCAACGTCCTGACTTTC. It translates to CASSLGDRETNVLTF. The chain couples TRBV28 to TRBJ2-6, with 9 bases fitting TRBD1. CDR3 length equals 15 residues. Germline CDR1 is MDHEN and CDR2 is SYDVKM. Trimming took 2 bases from V and 8 from J; bases not matched to a gene: 4.

The chain combines TRBV27 with TRBJ2-6; 9 bases align to TRBD1. J was trimmed by 4 bases and V by 6 bases; bases with no gene match: 10. Per germline, CDR1 MNHEY and CDR2 SMNVEV (reference sequence). This CDR3 is 17 amino acids long. CDR3 protein: CASSQWTGVLGANVLTF. As DNA, the CDR3 is TGTGCCAGCAGCCAGTGGACAGGGGTGTTAGGGGCCAACGTCCTGACTTTC.

This clonotype was seen ten or more times. This rearrangement joins TRBV27 to TRBJ2-3; weak D call: TRBD2 (7 bases). Germline CDR1 is MNHEY and CDR2 is SMNVEV (reference sequence). Trimming shortened V by 9 bases and J by 0 bases, and 13 bases separated the two germline ends. This CDR3 region has 14 residues. CDR3 nucleotide sequence: TGTGCCAGTTTTGGGGGGGCTAGCACAGATACGCAGTATTTT. Protein sequence: CASFGGASTDTQYF.

With respect to this clonotype: The junction does not match germline at one end; this may be a read error. The genes are TRBV7-7 and TRBJ2-3, with D uncertain. Looked up from germline, CDR1 is SSHAT and CDR2 is FNYEAQ (reference sequence). The CDR3 has 14 residues. For the CDR3, the DNA is TGTGCTAGCAGCTTAGGTGGGCCCGCAGATACGCAGTATTTT. Its protein is CASSLGGPADTQYF.

This clonotype has ten or more counts. The chain combines TRBV10-3 with TRBJ2-5, with a weak D call TRBD2 (6 bases). Germline V gene lookup returns CDR1 ENHRY and CDR2 SYGVKD. V shed 6 bases and J shed 1 base, with 6 bases lying between them. The CDR3 spans 12 residues. CDR3 bases: TGTGCCATCAGGGGACTCCAAGAGACCCAGTACTTC. Translating gives CAIRGLQETQYF.

At least ten counts were recorded for this clonotype. This chain connects TRBV5-1 to TRBJ1-1; D is ambiguous. V was cut by 1 base and J by 0 bases, with 7 bases left in between. Germline V lookup: CDR1 SGHRS, CDR2 YFSETQ. The CDR3 loop spans 14 amino acids. CDR3 in DNA: TGCGCCAGCAGCTTGTATAGTCTGAACACTGAAGCTTTCTTT. Amino acid sequence: CASSLYSLNTEAFF.